These 8 T cell receptor beta chains came from one sample sequenced in a study of T cells in Graves' hyperthyroidism and ophthalmopathy. The source material, RNA transcripts, was used to amplify TCR beta CDR3 regions. HTBI primers were used for first-round RT-PCR of the TCR CDR3. TCRdb re-analysed the multiplex PCR reads in MiXCR, keeping a single row per CDR3 protein. This table holds about 620,000 distinct CDR3 sequences, around 15% found once. Sequencing was done on a sample of blood. The receptors were gathered from a woman aged 30 to 39 with Graves' hyperthyroidism.

This chain uses TRBV9 with TRBJ2-2, with D perhaps matching TRBD1 (6 bases). V lost 4 bases to trimming and J lost 5 bases, with 15 bases between them. This CDR3 comprises 15 residues. Germline lookup yields CDR1 SGDLS and CDR2 YYNGEE. CDR3 bases: TGTGCCAGCAGCTCCCGGGTCCAGGGGACCGGGGAGCTGTTTTTT. Translated: CASSSRVQGTGELFF.

This chain connects TRBV7-9 to TRBJ2-7; 7 nucleotides match TRBD2. The junction had 7 bases not matched to a gene; V was cut back by 3 bases and J by 2 bases. Germline V gene sequence: CDR1 SEHNR, CDR2 FQNEAQ (reference sequence). The CDR3 runs to 15 residues. For the CDR3, the DNA is TGTGCCAGCAGCTTCCTAGCGGAACCCACCTACGAGCAGTACTTC. Its protein product is CASSFLAEPTYEQYF.

A few counts support this clonotype. This chain connects TRBV4-1 to TRBJ2-3, with unresolved D. This CDR3 region has 14 residues. Germline V gene lookup returns CDR1 MGHRA and CDR2 YSYEKL. V was shortened by 0 bases and J by 6 bases, with 10 bases between the two germline ends. The CDR3 nucleotides are TGCGCCAGCAGCCAAGATCCTATAACGGATACGCAGTATTTT. This translates into CASSQDPITDTQYF.

This clonotype was observed at least ten times. The chain is built from TRBV12-5 and TRBJ2-1; tentative D call: TRBD1 (6 bases). Trimming stripped 3 bases from V and 0 bases from J, with 9 bases between. CDR1 LGHNT and CDR2 FRNRAP come from the germline V gene. The CDR3 is made up of 15 amino acids. CDR3 amino acids: CASGLGQTSYNEQFF. The CDR3 DNA is TGTGCTAGTGGTTTAGGACAGACCTCCTACAATGAGCAGTTCTTC.

This clonotype was counted many times. The J gene is TRBJ2-5, the V gene TRBV2; TRBD1 agrees at 7 bases. Germline V CDR1 and CDR2: SNHLY, FYNNEI. The CDR3 covers 12 residues. The V segment lost 10 bases and the J segment 3 bases; nucleotides outside the gene matches: 5. The CDR3 DNA follows: TGTGCCACCTCCGGGACAGAAGAGACCCAGTACTTC. Translation: CATSGTEETQYF.

As regards this clonotype: A much larger clone lies one base from this, so it may be a read error. This rearrangement joins TRBV28 to TRBJ2-7, with D unresolved. This CDR3 has 14 residues. Germline values: CDR1 MDHEN, CDR2 SYDVKM. The CDR3 nucleotides read TGTGCCAGCAATTTATCGGGCAGCAACTACGAGCAGTACTTC. It yields the protein CASNLSGSNYEQYF.

The chain employs TRBV5-1 and TRBJ2-3; 9 nucleotides match TRBD2. Germline V gene sequence: CDR1 SGHRS, CDR2 YFSETQ. J lost 3 bases, V lost 5 bases, and 7 bases had no gene match. The CDR3 consists of 15 residues. CDR3 sequence reads: CASRPSGIPTDTQYF. The CDR3 DNA follows: TGCGCCAGCAGGCCTAGCGGGATCCCTACAGATACGCAGTATTTT.

Ten or more counts support this clonotype. An end of the junction does not agree with germline; a read error may underlie this. The chain uses TRBV7-2 and TRBJ2-5; D gene uncertain. The germline V gene encodes CDR1 SGHTA and CDR2 FQGNSA. CDR3 length equals 15 residues. The CDR3 here is CASSTLQTSQVTQYF. The CDR3 DNA sequence: TGTGCCAGCAGCACTTTACAGACATCTCAAGTGACCCAGTACTTC.